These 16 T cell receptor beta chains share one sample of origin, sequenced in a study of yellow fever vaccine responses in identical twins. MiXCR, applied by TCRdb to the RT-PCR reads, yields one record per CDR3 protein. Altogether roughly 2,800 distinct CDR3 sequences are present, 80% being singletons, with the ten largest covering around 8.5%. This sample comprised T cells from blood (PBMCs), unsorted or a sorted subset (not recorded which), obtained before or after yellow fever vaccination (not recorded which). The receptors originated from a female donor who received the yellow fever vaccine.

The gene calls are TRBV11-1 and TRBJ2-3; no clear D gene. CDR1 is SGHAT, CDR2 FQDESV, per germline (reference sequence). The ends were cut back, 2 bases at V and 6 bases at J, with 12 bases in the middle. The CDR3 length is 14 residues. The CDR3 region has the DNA TGTGCCAGCAGCTTATCCTTCCTCCAGGATACGCAGTATTTT. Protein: CASSLSFLQDTQYF.

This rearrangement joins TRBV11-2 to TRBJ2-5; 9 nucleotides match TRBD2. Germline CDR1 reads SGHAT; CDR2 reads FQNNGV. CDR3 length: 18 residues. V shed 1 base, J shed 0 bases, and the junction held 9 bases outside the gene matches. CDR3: CASSLVAAASGDQETQYF. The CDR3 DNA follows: TGTGCCAGCAGCTTAGTGGCGGCGGCTAGCGGGGACCAAGAGACCCAGTACTTC.

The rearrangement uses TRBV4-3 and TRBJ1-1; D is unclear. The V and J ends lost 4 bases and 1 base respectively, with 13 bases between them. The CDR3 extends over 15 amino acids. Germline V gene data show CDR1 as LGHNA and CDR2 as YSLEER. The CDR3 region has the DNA TGCGCCAGCAGCCCCGGAAGCGCCAGGAACACTGAAGCTTTCTTT. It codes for CASSPGSARNTEAFF.

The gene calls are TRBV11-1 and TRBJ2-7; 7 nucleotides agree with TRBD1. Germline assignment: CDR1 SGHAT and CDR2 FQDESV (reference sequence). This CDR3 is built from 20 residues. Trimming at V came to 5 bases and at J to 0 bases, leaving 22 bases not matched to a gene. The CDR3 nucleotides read TGTGCCAGCAGCCCCGGCAGGGACAGCCATCTGAGGAAAAGCTCCTACGAGCAGTACTTC. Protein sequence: CASSPGRDSHLRKSSYEQYF.

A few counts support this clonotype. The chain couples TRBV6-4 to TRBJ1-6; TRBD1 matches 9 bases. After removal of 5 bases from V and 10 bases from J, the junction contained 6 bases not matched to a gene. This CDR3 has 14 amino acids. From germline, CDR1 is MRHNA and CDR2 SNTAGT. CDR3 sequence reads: CASSRQGGYSPLHF. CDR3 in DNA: TGTGCCAGCAGTCGACAGGGGGGGTACTCACCCCTCCACTTT.

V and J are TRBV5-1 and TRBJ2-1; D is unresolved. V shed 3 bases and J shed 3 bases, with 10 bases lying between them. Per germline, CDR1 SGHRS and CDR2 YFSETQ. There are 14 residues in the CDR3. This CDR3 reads CASSSDPHYNEQFF. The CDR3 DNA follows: TGCGCCAGCAGCTCGGACCCCCACTACAATGAGCAGTTCTTC.

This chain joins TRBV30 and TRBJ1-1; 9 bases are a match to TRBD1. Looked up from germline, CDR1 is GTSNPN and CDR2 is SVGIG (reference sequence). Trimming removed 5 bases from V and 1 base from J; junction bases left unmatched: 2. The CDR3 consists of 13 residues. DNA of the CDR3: TGTGCCTGGGACAGGGGGTGGAACACTGAAGCTTTCTTT. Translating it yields CAWDRGWNTEAFF. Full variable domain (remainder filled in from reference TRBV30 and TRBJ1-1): SQTIHQWPATLVQPVGSPLSLECTVEGTSNPNLYWYRQAAGRGLQLLFYSVGIGQISSEVPQNLSASRPQDRQFILSSKKLLLSDSGFYLCAWDRGWNTEAFFGQGTRLTVV.

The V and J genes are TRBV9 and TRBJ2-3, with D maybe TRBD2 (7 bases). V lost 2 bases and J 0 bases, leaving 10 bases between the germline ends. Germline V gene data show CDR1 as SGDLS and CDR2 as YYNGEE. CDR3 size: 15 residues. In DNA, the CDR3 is TGTGCCAGCAGCGTCGGGGGGCTAAGCACAGATACGCAGTATTTT. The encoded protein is CASSVGGLSTDTQYF.

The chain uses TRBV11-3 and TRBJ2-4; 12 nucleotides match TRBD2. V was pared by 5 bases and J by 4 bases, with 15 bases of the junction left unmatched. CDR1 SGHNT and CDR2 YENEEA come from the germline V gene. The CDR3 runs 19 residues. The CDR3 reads CASSLGLAGPSFGKNIQYF. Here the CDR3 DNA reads TGTGCCAGCAGCCTAGGACTAGCGGGACCTTCCTTCGGGAAAAACATTCAGTACTTC. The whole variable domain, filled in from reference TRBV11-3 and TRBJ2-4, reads EAGVVQSPRYKIIEKKQPVAFWCNPISGHNTLYWYLQNLGQGPELLIRYENEEAVDDSQLPKDRFSAERLKGVDSTLKIQPAELGDSAVYLCASSLGLAGPSFGKNIQYFGAGTRLSVL.

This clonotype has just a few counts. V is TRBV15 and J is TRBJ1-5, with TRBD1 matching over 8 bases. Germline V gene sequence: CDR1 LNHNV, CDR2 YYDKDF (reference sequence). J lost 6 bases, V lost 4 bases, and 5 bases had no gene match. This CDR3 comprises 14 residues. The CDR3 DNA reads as TGTGCCACCAGCACGGCTCAGGGGGCTCAGCCCCAGCATTTT. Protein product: CATSTAQGAQPQHF. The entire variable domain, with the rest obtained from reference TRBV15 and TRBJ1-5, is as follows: DAMVIQNPRYQVTQFGKPVTLSCSQTLNHNVMYWYQQKSSQAPKLLFHYYDKDFNNEADTPDNFQSRRPNTSFCFLDIRSPGLGDTAMYLCATSTAQGAQPQHFGDGTRLSIL.

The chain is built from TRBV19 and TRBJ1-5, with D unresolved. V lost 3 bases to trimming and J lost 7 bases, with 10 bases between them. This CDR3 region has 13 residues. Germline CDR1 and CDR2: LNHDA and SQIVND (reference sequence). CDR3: CASSMAHHQPQHF. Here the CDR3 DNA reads TGTGCCAGTAGTATGGCCCATCACCAGCCCCAGCATTTT. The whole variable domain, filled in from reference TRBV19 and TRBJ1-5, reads DGGITQSPKYLFRKEGQNVTLSCEQNLNHDAMYWYRQDPGQGLRLIYYSQIVNDFQKGDIAEGYSVSREKKESFPLTVTSAQKNPTAFYLCASSMAHHQPQHFGDGTRLSIL.

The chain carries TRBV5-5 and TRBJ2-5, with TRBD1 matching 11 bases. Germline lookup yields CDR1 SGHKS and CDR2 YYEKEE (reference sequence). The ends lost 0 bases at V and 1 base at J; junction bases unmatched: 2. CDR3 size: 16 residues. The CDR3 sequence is CASSLGGTGGQETQYF. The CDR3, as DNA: TGTGCCAGCAGCTTGGGTGGGACAGGGGGCCAAGAGACCCAGTACTTC.

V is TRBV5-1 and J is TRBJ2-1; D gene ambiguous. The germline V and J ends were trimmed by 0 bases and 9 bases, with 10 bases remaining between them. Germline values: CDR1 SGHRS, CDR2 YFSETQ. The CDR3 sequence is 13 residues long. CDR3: CASSLEGRGEQFF. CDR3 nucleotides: TGCGCCAGCAGCTTGGAAGGCCGCGGTGAGCAGTTCTTC.

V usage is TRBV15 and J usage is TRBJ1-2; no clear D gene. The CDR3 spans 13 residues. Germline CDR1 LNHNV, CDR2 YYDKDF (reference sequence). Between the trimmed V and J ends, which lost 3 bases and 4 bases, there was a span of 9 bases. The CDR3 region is CATSSPKPYGYTF. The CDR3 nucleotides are TGTGCCACCAGCAGCCCGAAACCCTATGGCTACACCTTC.

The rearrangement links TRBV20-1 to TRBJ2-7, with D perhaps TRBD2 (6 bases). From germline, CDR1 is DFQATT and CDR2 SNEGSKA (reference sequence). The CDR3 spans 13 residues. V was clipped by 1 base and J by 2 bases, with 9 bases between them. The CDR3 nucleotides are TGCAGTGCTAGAGGGCGGGGTACCTACGAGCAGTACGTC. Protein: CSARGRGTYEQYV.

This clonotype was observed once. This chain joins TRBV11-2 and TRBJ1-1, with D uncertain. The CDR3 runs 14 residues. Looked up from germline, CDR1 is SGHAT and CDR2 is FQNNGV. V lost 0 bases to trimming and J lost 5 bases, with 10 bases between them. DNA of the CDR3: TGTGCCAGCAGCTTAGAGGTTCTGGGGACTGAAGCTTTCTTT. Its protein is CASSLEVLGTEAFF.